The rows below give T cell receptor beta chains drawn from one sample of a study of T cell responses to AZD1222 COVID-19 vaccine. Sequencing was performed with immunoSEQ multiplex PCR; in TCRdb, only in-frame clones are kept and a portion is missing. The table lists about 110,000 clones, roughly 89% of them singletons. Source: peripheral blood, taken 28 days after the second AZD1222 dose. The source of these receptors is an adult who received the AZD1222 COVID-19 vaccine. CDR3s include the opening cysteine and the closing phenylalanine or tryptophan. The order of the fields is clone size, J gene, D gene, V gene, CDR3 protein, CDR3 DNA. D genes are given only for firm matches. The listing skips clone size in some rows; elsewhere it reads once, few, many or a size class.

>few|TRBJ1-1|TRBD1|TRBV2
CASSDRFRAFF
TGTGCCAGCTCGGACAGGTTTCGAGCTTTCTTT
>NA|TRBJ2-7|NA|TRBV5-4
CASSLRESDSQYF
TGTGCCAGCAGCTTGAGGGAGAGTGATTCGCAGTACTTC
>NA|TRBJ1-2|NA|TRBV6-2/TRBV6-3
CASSYMTGGFYGYTF
TGTGCCAGCAGTTACATGACAGGAGGATTCTATGGCTACACCTTC
>NA|TRBJ1-2|NA|TRBV7-8
CASSLGGGRLGYTF
TGTGCCAGCAGCTTAGGTGGGGGCAGGCTCGGCTACACCTTC
>NA|TRBJ2-3|TRBD1|TRBV19
CASSIQGAPDTQYF
TGTGCCAGTAGTATACAGGGGGCTCCGGATACGCAGTATTTT
>NA|TRBJ2-5|TRBD2|TRBV14
CASSPRGVLGTQYF
TGTGCCAGCAGCCCCCGGGGGGTCCTGGGGACCCAGTACTTC
>NA|TRBJ1-5|NA|TRBV2
CASSTGTSSNQPQHF
TGTGCCAGCAGTACCGGGACATCCAGCAATCAGCCCCAGCATTTT
>once|TRBJ2-6|NA|TRBV28
CASRGVTGANVLTF
TGTGCCAGCAGAGGGGTCACTGGGGCCAACGTCCTGACTTTC
>NA|TRBJ2-1|TRBD2|TRBV5-6
CASTRGLSGSTGDEQFF
TGTGCCAGCACCCGGGGTTTAAGCGGGAGTACAGGCGATGAGCAGTTCTTC
>once|TRBJ1-2|NA|TRBV7-2
CASSRGQAGRGYTF
TGTGCCAGCAGCCGTGGACAAGCCGGGAGAGGCTACACCTTC
>NA|TRBJ2-2|TRBD1|TRBV7-6
CASRPGTGTTGELFF
TGTGCCAGTAGGCCCGGGACAGGGACCACCGGGGAGCTGTTTTTT
>NA|TRBJ1-3|NA|TRBV5-1
CASSLAGLSITSGNTIYF
TGCGCCAGCAGCTTGGCGGGGTTGAGTATAACCTCTGGAAACACCATATATTTT
>NA|TRBJ2-5|TRBD1|TRBV27
CASRLGQGNWETQYF
TGTGCCAGCAGGCTGGGACAGGGGAATTGGGAGACCCAGTACTTC